Shown below are 5 T cell receptor beta chains from a single sample sequenced in a study of T-cell reconstitution after alpha-beta-depleted transplantation in children. Unique molecular identifiers featured in how the TCRbeta library was prepared. TCRdb reanalysed the PCR reads using MiXCR and keeps one entry per CDR3 protein. The sample includes 480,000 or so distinct CDR3 sequences, 10% seen only once; the top ten take 2%. Material: PBMCs, obtained before TCRalphabeta/CD19-depleted stem cell transplant. These receptors originate from a child aged 2 to 10 with inherited bone marrow failure, due to receive a stem cell transplant.

This clonotype appeared many times. V and J are TRBV6-2 or TRBV6-3 and TRBJ2-1; TRBD2 matches at 12 bases. Germline CDR1 reads MNHEY; CDR2 reads SVGEGT. The CDR3 sequence is 16 residues long. Trimming took 6 bases from V and 6 from J; bases not matched to a gene: 9. CDR3 residues: CASRSELAGGGNEQFF. CDR3 DNA: TGTGCCAGCAGGTCCGAACTAGCGGGAGGAGGCAATGAGCAGTTCTTC.

This clonotype was detected many times. This chain connects TRBV4-3 to TRBJ2-7; 8 nucleotides agree with TRBD1. The junction had 9 bases not matched to a gene; V was cut back by 5 bases and J by 3 bases. The germline CDR1 and CDR2 sequences are LGHNA and YSLEER. This CDR3 has 15 residues. CDR3 amino acids: CASSFRQGKSYEQYF. The CDR3, as DNA: TGCGCCAGCAGCTTCCGACAGGGGAAAAGCTACGAGCAGTACTTC.

This clonotype was found many times. The chain joins TRBV27 to TRBJ1-3; 7 bases align to TRBD1. CDR3 length equals 16 residues. Germline loops: CDR1 MNHEY, CDR2 SMNVEV (reference sequence). V lost 5 bases to trimming and J lost 0 bases; unmatched junction nucleotides: 7. The CDR3 DNA follows: TGTGCCAGCAGTCCAGGGACAGTTATCTCTGGAAACACCATATATTTT. Translation: CASSPGTVISGNTIYF.

Many counts were recorded for this clonotype. The chain joins TRBV6-1 to TRBJ1-4; 9 bases map to TRBD1. Unmatched junction bases numbered 10, after V lost 6 bases and J lost 8 bases. The CDR3 runs to 15 residues. Germline lookup yields CDR1 MNHNS and CDR2 SASEGT. The CDR3 bases are TGTGCCAGCAGACGTTGGACAGGGGCCGGGGAAAAACTGTTTTTT. Residues: CASRRWTGAGEKLFF.

This clonotype was detected many times. The V and J genes are TRBV7-2 and TRBJ2-7; a possible D gene is TRBD1 (6 bases). The CDR3 sequence is 14 residues long. Between the trimmed V and J ends, which lost 4 bases and 2 bases, there was a span of 12 bases. Germline CDR1 and CDR2: SGHTA and FQGNSA. CDR3 loop: CASSWTASTYEQYF. CDR3 coding DNA: TGTGCCAGCAGCTGGACAGCGAGCACCTACGAGCAGTACTTC.